The clone carrying this T cell receptor beta chain appeared many times. The V end lost 0 bases, the J end lost 0 bases, and 6 bases lay between the germline ends. CDR3 size: 14 residues. Germline V gene lookup returns CDR1 SGHRS and CDR2 YFSETQ. One entry per CDR3 protein results from TCRdb running MiXCR on the RT-PCR reads. The sample carries about 680,000 distinct CDR3 sequences, 14% recorded once. J is TRBJ1-2 and V is TRBV5-1; no firm D call. The source is a female donor in good health, serving as a healthy control. The source material was memory CD4+ T cells from blood. CDR3 protein: CASSLESPNYGYTF. In DNA, the CDR3 is TGCGCCAGCAGCTTGGAGAGCCCTAACTATGGCTACACCTTC.